This T cell receptor beta chain is drawn from a study of blood T cell repertoires in COVID-19. Study-wide context: The United States, Italy and Spain supplied acute and convalescent COVID-19 samples. Sample material is recorded as cDNA or gDNA derived from T cells, B-cell-depleted T cells, or PBMCs.

This clone was counted only a few times. Sequencing was performed with immunoSEQ multiplex PCR; in TCRdb, only in-frame clones are kept and a portion is missing. This repertoire shows about 220,000 clones, over 70% found once; its top ten account for 7% to 8.5%. The clonotype was recovered from a woman aged 70-85 years with acute or convalescent COVID-19. The sequencing input was peripheral blood.

In DNA form, the CDR3 reads TGTGCCAGCAGCTTGGCGCAGGGCTACGAGCAGTACTTC. As protein: CASSLAQGYEQYF. The chain has TRBV5-8 and TRBJ2-7, with D possibly TRBD1 on 5 matching bases. The V end lost 0 bases, the J end lost 3 bases, and 7 bases lay between the germline ends. The CDR3 extends over 13 amino acids. The germline gives CDR1 SGHTS, CDR2 YDEGEE.